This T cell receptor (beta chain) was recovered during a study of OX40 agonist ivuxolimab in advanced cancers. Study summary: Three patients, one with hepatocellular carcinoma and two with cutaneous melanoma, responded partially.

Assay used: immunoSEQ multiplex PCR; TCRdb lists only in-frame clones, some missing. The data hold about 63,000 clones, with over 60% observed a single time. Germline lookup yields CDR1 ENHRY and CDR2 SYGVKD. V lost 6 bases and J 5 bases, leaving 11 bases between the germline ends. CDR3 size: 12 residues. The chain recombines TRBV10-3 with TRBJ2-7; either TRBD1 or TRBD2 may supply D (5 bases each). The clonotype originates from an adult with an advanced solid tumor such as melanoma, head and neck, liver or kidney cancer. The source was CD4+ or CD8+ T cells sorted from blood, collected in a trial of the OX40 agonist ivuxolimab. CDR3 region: CAIRGEMNEQYF. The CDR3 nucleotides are TGTGCCATCAGGGGGGAGATGAACGAGCAGTACTTC.